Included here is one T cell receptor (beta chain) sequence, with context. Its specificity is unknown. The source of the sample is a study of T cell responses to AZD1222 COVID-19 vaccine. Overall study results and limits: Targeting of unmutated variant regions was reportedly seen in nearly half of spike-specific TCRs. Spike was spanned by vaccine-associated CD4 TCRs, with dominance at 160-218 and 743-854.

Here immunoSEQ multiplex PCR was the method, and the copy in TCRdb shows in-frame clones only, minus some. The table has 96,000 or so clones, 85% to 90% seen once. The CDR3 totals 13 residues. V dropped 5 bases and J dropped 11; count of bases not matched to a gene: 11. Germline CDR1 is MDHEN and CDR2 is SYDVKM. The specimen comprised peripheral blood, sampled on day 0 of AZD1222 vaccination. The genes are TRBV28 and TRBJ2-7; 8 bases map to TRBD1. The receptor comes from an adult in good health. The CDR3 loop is CASSPQVDREKYF. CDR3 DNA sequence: TGTGCCAGCAGTCCCCAGGTGGACAGGGAGAAGTACTTC.